One sample yielded the 22 T cell receptor beta chains listed below, sequenced in a study of graft-versus-host responses after intestinal transplantation. These receptors lack a known antigen. Clones were sequenced by immunoSEQ multiplex PCR, and TCRdb holds only the in-frame ones, with some missing. The sample has around 71,000 clones; about 94% are singletons. Sequencing was performed on unstimulated CD8+ T cells sorted from spleen or lymph node cells, taken before intestinal transplant. Receptor source: a human donor who received an intestinal transplant.

CDR3 sequence: CSTLDFSNEQFF. CDR3 nucleotides: TGCAGCACACTGGACTTTTCCAATGAGCAGTTCTTC. V and J are TRBV29-1 and TRBJ2-1, with D perhaps TRBD2 (5 bases). The CDR3 sequence is 12 residues long. V lost 8 bases and J lost 6, with 14 bases in between. Germline CDR1 is SQVTM and CDR2 is ANQGSEA.

The chain combines TRBV19 with TRBJ2-1, with 12 bases matching TRBD2. CDR1 LNHDA and CDR2 SQIVND come from the germline V gene (reference sequence). V trimming: 0 bases; J trimming: 3 bases; junction bases outside the gene matches: 18. The CDR3 extends over 22 amino acids. The CDR3 loop reads CASSIDILGLAGPLSYYNEQFF. The CDR3 DNA reads TGTGCCAGTAGTATAGATATTCTCGGACTAGCGGGACCTCTAAGCTACTACAATGAGCAGTTCTTC.

This clone showed up just once. V is TRBV15 and J is TRBJ2-3; 9 nucleotides line up with TRBD2. After removal of 3 bases from V and 5 bases from J, the junction contained 9 bases not matched to a gene. Germline lookup yields CDR1 LNHNV and CDR2 YYDKDF (reference sequence). The CDR3 is 16 residues long. The CDR3 sequence is CATSSDAAGGIDTQYF. DNA of the CDR3: TGTGCCACCAGCAGTGATGCGGCGGGGGGGATAGATACGCAGTATTTT.

This clone was seen a few times. The CDR3 DNA follows: TGTGCCAGCAGTTCAGGGCTGCAAGAGACCCAGTACTTC. It codes for CASSSGLQETQYF. V is TRBV6-6 and J is TRBJ2-5; possibly TRBD1 for D (5 bases). V was cut by 4 bases and J by 2 bases, with 8 bases left in between. Germline V gene sequence: CDR1 MNHNY, CDR2 SVGAGI (reference sequence). The CDR3 runs 13 residues.

The table lists this clone with a count of one. V is TRBV30 and J is TRBJ1-4; weak D call: TRBD1 (6 bases). The CDR3 loop spans 14 amino acids. V gave up 8 bases and J gave up 8 bases, with 21 bases separating them. The V gene's germline CDR1 is GTSNPN and CDR2 SVGIG (reference sequence). This chain's CDR3 is CAGTRARGWEKLFF. Here the CDR3 DNA reads TGTGCCGGGACGAGGGCCAGGGGTTGGGAAAAACTGTTTTTT.

The chain couples TRBV27 to TRBJ2-7; D assignment may be TRBD1 or TRBD2 (7 bases each). Trimming removed 1 base at V and 6 bases at J, with 25 bases between. The CDR3 has 18 amino acids. Germline CDR1 reads MNHEY; CDR2 reads SMNVEV (reference sequence). CDR3 in amino acids: CASSLWSRPTGRVREQYF. The CDR3 coding sequence is TGTGCCAGCAGTTTATGGTCCCGGCCGACAGGGAGGGTCCGCGAGCAGTACTTC.

As concerns this clone: One end of the junction is discordant with germline, which a read error may explain. The genes are TRBV2 and TRBJ2-1; 12 positions agree with TRBD1. The CDR3 covers 15 residues. Germline-derived CDR1 and CDR2 are SNHLY and FYNNEI. The CDR3 spells CALPRGQGAYDEQFF. For the CDR3, the DNA is TGTGCCCTTCCCCGGGGACAGGGGGCCTACGATGAGCAGTTCTTC.

The chain carries TRBV7-9 and TRBJ2-3, with 8 bases lining up with TRBD2. The V and J ends lost 5 bases and 0 bases, in that order; junction bases with no gene match: 10. In germline, CDR1 is SEHNR, CDR2 FQNEAQ (reference sequence). The CDR3 extends over 17 amino acids. CDR3 nucleotide sequence: TGTGCCAGCAGCCCGACGGATAGCGGGATTAGCACAGATACGCAGTATTTT. This codes for CASSPTDSGISTDTQYF.

The chain joins TRBV5-1 to TRBJ2-3; no reliable D call. V gave up 1 base and J gave up 5 bases, with 14 bases separating them. The CDR3 runs to 15 residues. Germline lookup yields CDR1 SGHRS and CDR2 YFSETQ. CDR3 sequence (DNA): TGCGCCAGCAGCTTGCTAGGGAACACGGGAGATACGCAGTATTTT. It is translated as CASSLLGNTGDTQYF.

V and J are TRBV5-1 and TRBJ1-1, with D unresolved. Trimming stripped 0 bases from V and 7 bases from J, with 7 bases between. Germline V gives CDR1 SGHRS, CDR2 YFSETQ. The CDR3 length is 12 residues. DNA for the CDR3: TGCGCCAGCAGCTTGGGGGCAGGTGAAGCTTTCTTT. The encoded protein is CASSLGAGEAFF. Variable domain in full (rest from reference TRBV5-1 and TRBJ1-1): KAGVTQTPRYLIKTRGQQVTLSCSPISGHRSVSWYQQTPGQGLQFLFEYFSETQRNKGNFPGRFSGRQFSNSRSEMNVSTLELGDSALYLCASSLGAGEAFFGQGTRLTVV.

The V call is TRBV7-8, the J call TRBJ2-3; 7 bases fit TRBD1. Germline V gene sequence: CDR1 SGHVS, CDR2 FQNEAQ. With V trimmed by 7 bases and J by 2 bases, 6 bases remained unmatched. The CDR3 consists of 14 residues. The CDR3 reads CASIGTDNTDTQYF. The CDR3 nucleotides are TGTGCCAGCATCGGGACAGACAACACAGATACGCAGTATTTT.

The CDR3 region is CASSLHGEQFF. CDR3 sequence (DNA): TGTGCCAGCAGCTTGCACGGGGAGCAGTTCTTC. The chain combines TRBV5-8 with TRBJ2-1; no clear D gene. The germline CDR1 and CDR2 sequences are SGHTS and YDEGEE. Trimming removed 1 base at V and 10 bases at J, with 6 bases between. This CDR3 spans 11 amino acids.

V is TRBV2 and J is TRBJ1-1; D is unresolved. The germline V and J ends were trimmed by 4 bases and 5 bases, with 11 bases remaining between them. Looked up from germline, CDR1 is SNHLY and CDR2 is FYNNEI. The CDR3 length is 13 residues. The CDR3 DNA reads as TGTGCCAGCAGTGGTATGGATCTGACTGAAGCTTTCTTT. Its protein product is CASSGMDLTEAFF. Looking up the rest from reference TRBV2 and TRBJ1-1 gives the full variable domain: EPEVTQTPSHQVTQMGQEVILRCVPISNHLYFYWYRQILGQKVEFLVSFYNNEISEKSEIFDDQFSVERPDGSNFTLKIRSTKLEDSAMYFCASSGMDLTEAFFGQGTRLTVV.

The rearrangement links TRBV10-3 to TRBJ2-3; 9 nucleotides match TRBD2. The V gene end was trimmed by 3 bases and the J gene end by 0 bases; junction bases not matched to a gene: 10. Germline V CDR1 and CDR2: ENHRY, SYGVKD. The CDR3 extends over 18 amino acids. The CDR3 DNA is TGTGCCATCAGTGATCCAGCGGGAGGAGGGTTTAGCACAGATACGCAGTATTTT. This codes for CAISDPAGGGFSTDTQYF.

The chain combines TRBV4-1 with TRBJ2-7; 7 bases map to TRBD1. Germline values: CDR1 MGHRA, CDR2 YSYEKL. The V gene end was trimmed by 0 bases and the J gene end by 4 bases; junction bases not matched to a gene: 9. This CDR3 spans 16 amino acids. CDR3 nucleotide sequence: TGCGCCAGCAGCCAAGAAGGTGCCGCACAGGGGTACGAGCAGTACTTC. Protein sequence: CASSQEGAAQGYEQYF.

The rearrangement links TRBV9 to TRBJ1-2; 12 bases are shared with TRBD1. CDR1 is SGDLS and CDR2 is YYNGEE in the germline V gene. The CDR3 is made up of 16 amino acids. V was pared by 1 base and J by 4 bases, with 5 bases of the junction left unmatched. The CDR3 region is CASSVTRDRGLYGYTF. The DNA of the CDR3 is TGTGCCAGCAGCGTAACACGGGACAGGGGGCTCTATGGCTACACCTTC.

The chain combines TRBV20-1 with TRBJ2-3; D is ambiguous. This CDR3 spans 11 amino acids. The germline V gene has CDR1 DFQATT and CDR2 SNEGSKA (reference sequence). V was trimmed by 5 bases and J by 4 bases, leaving 7 bases between them. The CDR3 coding sequence is TGCAGTGCTCCTAACCCAGATACGCAGTATTTT. Translating gives CSAPNPDTQYF.

The chain carries TRBV5-4 and TRBJ2-6, with D unresolved. Germline V lookup: CDR1 SGHNT, CDR2 YYREEE (reference sequence). V lost 4 bases to trimming and J lost 0 bases, with 14 bases between them. This CDR3 contains 17 residues. The CDR3 sequence: CASSRSRESSGANVLTF. The CDR3 bases are TGTGCCAGCAGCCGTTCACGTGAGAGCTCTGGGGCCAACGTCCTGACTTTC.

The chain has TRBV19 and TRBJ2-7, with 7 positions matching TRBD2. The CDR3 consists of 13 residues. CDR1 is LNHDA, CDR2 SQIVND, per germline (reference sequence). Germline trimming cut 3 bases from V and 3 bases from J; bases unmatched to any gene: 2. The CDR3 sequence: CASSIERGYEQYF. The CDR3 DNA reads TGTGCCAGTAGTATCGAGCGGGGCTACGAGCAGTACTTC.

This chain links TRBV5-1 with TRBJ1-6, with unresolved D. This CDR3 has 15 amino acids. CDR1 is SGHRS and CDR2 is YFSETQ in the germline V gene. Deletions cut 4 bases from V and 5 bases from J, with 13 bases between. CDR3 residues: CASSLSRNNNSPLHF. CDR3 coding DNA: TGCGCCAGCAGCCTCTCCAGAAATAATAATTCACCCCTCCACTTT.

This chain connects TRBV10-3 to TRBJ2-7, with a tentative D call TRBD1 (6 bases). The CDR3 spans 12 residues. CDR1 and CDR2 (germline): ENHRY, SYGVKD. Trimming pared 9 bases from V and 2 bases from J, leaving 11 bases between. In nucleotides, the CDR3 is TGTGCCATACAGGGTTTAACCTACGAGCAGTACTTC. It is translated as CAIQGLTYEQYF.

The V gene is TRBV5-1, the J gene TRBJ1-1; D not resolved. The CDR3 has 14 residues. The V gene lost 1 base and the J gene lost 6 bases, with 13 bases spanning the gap. Germline V gene data show CDR1 as SGHRS and CDR2 as YFSETQ. The CDR3 DNA is TGCGCCAGCAGCTTGAACCGGGCTGGGGCTGAAGCTTTCTTT. Its protein product is CASSLNRAGAEAFF.